This T cell receptor beta chain was recorded in a study of cytomegalovirus exposure and HLA in healthy donors. Study-wide results and caveats: Reports described diagnosis of cytomegalovirus status by the classifier as highly specific and sensitive.

Use of 60 Vbeta and 13 Jbeta primers characterized the PCR. Measured with immunoSEQ multiplex PCR; TCRdb has only the in-frame clones, and not every one. This sample has some 120,000 clones; 75% occur once, and the top ten carry 1.6%. CDR1 and CDR2 from the germline V gene are SGHRS and YFSETQ. V lost 0 bases and J lost 2, with 8 bases in between. The CDR3 length is 15 residues. A remark on this clone: Its antigen is not known.

The V and J genes are TRBV5-1 and TRBJ2-2, with D unclear. The sample taken for sequencing was PBMCs. The TCR sequence derives from a woman aged 18-29 years in good health and CMV-seronegative. CDR3 sequence (DNA): TGCGCCAGCAGCTTGGATGAAACTAACACCGGGGAGCTGTTTTTT. Translating gives CASSLDETNTGELFF.